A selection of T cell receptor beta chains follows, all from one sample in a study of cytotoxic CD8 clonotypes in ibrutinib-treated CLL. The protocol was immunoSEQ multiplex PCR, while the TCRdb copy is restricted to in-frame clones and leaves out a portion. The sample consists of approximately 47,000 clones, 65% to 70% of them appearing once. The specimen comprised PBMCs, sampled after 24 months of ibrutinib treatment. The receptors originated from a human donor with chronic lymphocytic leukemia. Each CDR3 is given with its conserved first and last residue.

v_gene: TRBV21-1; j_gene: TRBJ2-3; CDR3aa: CASSGEIDTQYF
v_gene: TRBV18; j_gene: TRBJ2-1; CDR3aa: CASSPRGGSYNEQFF
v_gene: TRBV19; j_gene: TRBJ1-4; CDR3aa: CASTADRDNEKLFF
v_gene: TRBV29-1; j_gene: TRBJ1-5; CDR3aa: CSVGTGRNQPQHF
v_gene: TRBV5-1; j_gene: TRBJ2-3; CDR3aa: CASSSSSGDTQYF
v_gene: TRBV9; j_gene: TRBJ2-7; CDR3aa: CASSVALEHEQYF
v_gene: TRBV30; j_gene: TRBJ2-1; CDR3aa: CAWSVGLAGYNEQFF
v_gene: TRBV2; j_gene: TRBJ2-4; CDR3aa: CASSEAYLAKNIQYF
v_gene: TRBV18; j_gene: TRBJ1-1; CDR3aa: CASSRPDGTEAFF
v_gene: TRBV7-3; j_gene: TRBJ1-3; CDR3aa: CASSPRGLGAGNTIYF
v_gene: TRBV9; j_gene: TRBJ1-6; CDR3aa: CASSTPGRNSPLHF
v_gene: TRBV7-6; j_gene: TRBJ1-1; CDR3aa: CASSLAHGNTEAFF
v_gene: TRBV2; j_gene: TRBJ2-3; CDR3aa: CASTSGTPNADTQYF
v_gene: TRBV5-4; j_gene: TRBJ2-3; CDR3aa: CASSRPGQGITDTQYF
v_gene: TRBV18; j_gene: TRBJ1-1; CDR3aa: CASSPPVGGNTEAFF
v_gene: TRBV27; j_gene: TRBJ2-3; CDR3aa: CASSLVGADTQYF
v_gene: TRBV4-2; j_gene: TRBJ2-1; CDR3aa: CASSLRTSERGNEQFF
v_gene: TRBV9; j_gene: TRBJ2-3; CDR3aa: CASSVVASGAYTQYF
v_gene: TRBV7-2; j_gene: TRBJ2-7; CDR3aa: CATQAPVEQYF
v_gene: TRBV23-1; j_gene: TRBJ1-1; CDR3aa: CASRREYTEAFF
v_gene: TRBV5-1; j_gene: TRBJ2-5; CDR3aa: CASSGRGGIGGETQYF
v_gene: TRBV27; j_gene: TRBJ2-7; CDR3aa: CASSLEGGYEQYF
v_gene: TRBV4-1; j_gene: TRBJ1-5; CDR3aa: CASSQGLTGFSNQPQHF
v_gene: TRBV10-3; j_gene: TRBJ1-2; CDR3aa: CAISEHQGGFNYGYTF
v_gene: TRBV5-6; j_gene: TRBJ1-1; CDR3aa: CASRLDRGRGMNTEAFF
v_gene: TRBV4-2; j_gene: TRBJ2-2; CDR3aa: CASSQERLARGLAGGDGELFF
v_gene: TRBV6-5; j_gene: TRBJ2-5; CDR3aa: CASSYSSHGVETQYF
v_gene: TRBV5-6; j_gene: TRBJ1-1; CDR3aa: CASSFGGNTEAFF
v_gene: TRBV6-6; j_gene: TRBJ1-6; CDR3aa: CASSYGSSYNSPLHF
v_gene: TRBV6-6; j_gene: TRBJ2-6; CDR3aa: CASSYMANVLTF
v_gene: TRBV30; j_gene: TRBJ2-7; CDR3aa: CAWKFGGSYEQYF
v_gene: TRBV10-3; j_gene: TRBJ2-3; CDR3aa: CAAASGGSTDTQYF
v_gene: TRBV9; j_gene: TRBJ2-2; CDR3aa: CASSAGSGWSGELFF
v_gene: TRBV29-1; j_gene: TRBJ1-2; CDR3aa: CSVEGTAYGYTF
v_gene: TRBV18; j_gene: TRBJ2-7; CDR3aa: CASSPIQPTVSYEQYF
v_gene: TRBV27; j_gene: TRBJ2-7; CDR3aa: CASSSGTSGSNPQYF
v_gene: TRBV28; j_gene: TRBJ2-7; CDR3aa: CASSLPGYEQYF
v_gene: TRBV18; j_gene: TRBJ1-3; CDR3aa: CASSPGLSGNTIYF
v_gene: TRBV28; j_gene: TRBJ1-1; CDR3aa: CASSLSEGWAAEAFF
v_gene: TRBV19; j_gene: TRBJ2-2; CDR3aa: CASSKAGAGELFF
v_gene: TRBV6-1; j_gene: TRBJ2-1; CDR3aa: CASMARTNNEQFF
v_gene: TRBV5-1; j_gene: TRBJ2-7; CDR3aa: CASSPDSFGEQYF
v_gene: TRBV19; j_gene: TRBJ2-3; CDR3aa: CASARDGTDTQYF
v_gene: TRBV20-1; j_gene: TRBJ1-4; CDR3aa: CSAREGEKLFF
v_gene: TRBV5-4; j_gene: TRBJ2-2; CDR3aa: CASSLAWVSGELFF
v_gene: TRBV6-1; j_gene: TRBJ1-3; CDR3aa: CASNAFLGGNTIYF
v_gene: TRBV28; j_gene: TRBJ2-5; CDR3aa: CASSFSSAWGQDQETQYF
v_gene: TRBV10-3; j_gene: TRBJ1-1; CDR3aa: CAISDVPGQGGTEAFF
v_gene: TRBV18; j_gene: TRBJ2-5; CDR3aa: CASSPGGETQYF
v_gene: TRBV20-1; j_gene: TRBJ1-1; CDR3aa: CSARGEFEAFF
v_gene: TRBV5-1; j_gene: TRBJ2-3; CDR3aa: CASSLVTQYF
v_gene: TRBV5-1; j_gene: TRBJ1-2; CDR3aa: CASSSGVYGYTF
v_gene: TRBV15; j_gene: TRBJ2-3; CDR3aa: CATSRGRFTTDTQYF
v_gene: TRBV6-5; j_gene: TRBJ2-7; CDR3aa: CASSQIYEQYF
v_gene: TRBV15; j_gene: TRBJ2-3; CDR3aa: CATSRDLKDRNTQYF
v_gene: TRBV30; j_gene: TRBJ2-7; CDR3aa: CAWTRTQGYEQYF